The subject of this entry is one T cell receptor beta chain. The data belong to a study of blood T cell repertoires in COVID-19. CDR3 length: 17 residues. Germline values: CDR1 LGHDT, CDR2 YNNKEL (reference sequence). V lost 2 bases and J lost 3; bases outside the gene matches: 3. TCRdb's copy holds only in-frame clones and misses some; the assay was immunoSEQ multiplex PCR. The table has approximately 100,000 clones, 85% seen once; the top ten hold 1.5% to 2%. This sequence was found in a woman in her seventies with active or convalescent COVID-19. The chain combines TRBV3-1 (or the pseudogene TRBV3-2) with TRBJ2-3; 15 nucleotides line up with TRBD2. Material: peripheral blood. The CDR3: CASSQYGLAGGTDTQYF. The CDR3 DNA is TGTGCCAGCAGCCAATACGGACTAGCGGGAGGGACAGATACGCAGTATTTT.